This T cell receptor (beta chain) was sequenced for a study of blood T cell repertoires in COVID-19. Study-level information: The samples span acute and convalescent COVID-19 from the United States, Italy and Spain. T cells, B-cell-depleted T cells, or PBMCs provided the cDNA or gDNA that served as material.

Original analysis: Using reference gene primer amplification, nucleated cell counts were estimated. TCRdb's table, derived via immunoSEQ multiplex PCR, lists solely in-frame clones and lacks some. Clonal size and the V and J genes are those of that table, whereas D and trimming came from the DNA. This sample carries some 190,000 clones, around nine tenths of them seen once, and the ten largest clones take 1.5% to 2%. Unmatched junction bases numbered 11, after V lost 2 bases and J lost 8 bases. CDR3 length: 15 residues. From germline, CDR1 is MNHEY and CDR2 SMNVEV (reference sequence). Sequencing was carried out using peripheral blood. The source is a man aged 18 to 29 with active or convalescent COVID-19. The chain has TRBV27 and TRBJ1-1; 7 nucleotides line up with TRBD1. The CDR3 spells CASSLTLGQISEAFF. CDR3 bases: TGTGCCAGCAGTTTAACATTGGGACAGATATCCGAAGCTTTCTTT.